The source of this T cell receptor beta chain is a study of molecular identifiers for immune sequencing clone quantification. Regarding the study as a whole: Clones carrying above 20 RNA copies accounted for over 97% of effector molecules, under 1% in naive cells. Jurkat TCR RNA spiked in from one cell reportedly remained identifiable amid roughly 940,000 naive cells.

CDR1 and CDR2 from the germline V gene are SGDLS and YYNGEE. Deletions cut 2 bases from V and 2 bases from J, with 18 bases between. This CDR3 contains 17 residues. TCRdb re-derived calls from the PCR reads in MiXCR, one entry per CDR3 protein. The sample has about 640,000 distinct CDR3 sequences, 20% seen once. This clonotype was observed at least ten times. Antigen unknown. The sequenced sample consisted of naive CD8+ T cells from blood, with Jurkat cell RNA spiked in. The sample's subset: FACS-sorted CD8+CD4-CCR7+CD45RA+ naive T cells. This TCR was recovered from a human donor in good health. Some libraries in this study had Jurkat cell RNA spiked in. The V and J genes are TRBV9 and TRBJ2-3; possible D gene TRBD2, 6 bases. The chain's CDR3 is CASSVQGREVFTDTQYF. In nucleotides, the CDR3 is TGTGCCAGCAGCGTTCAAGGCAGGGAGGTTTTCACAGATACGCAGTATTTT. The full variable domain, its missing parts supplied by reference TRBV9 and TRBJ2-3, is DSGVTQTPKHLITATGQRVTLRCSPRSGDLSVYWYQQSLDQGLQFLIQYYNGEERAKGNILERFSAQQFPDLHSELNLSSLELGDSALYFCASSVQGREVFTDTQYFGPGTRLTVL.